This T cell receptor (beta chain) is drawn from a study of PD-1 blockade in classical Hodgkin lymphoma. Sequencing used immunoSEQ multiplex PCR; TCRdb keeps in-frame clones, though not all of them. This sample has about 24,000 clones, with about 80% found just once. All patients experienced relapse after autologous stem cell transplantation, and brentuximab vedotin exposure was variable. The best responses consisted of complete response, partial response or progressive disease. Germline values: CDR1 MGHDK, CDR2 SYGVNS. The CDR3 consists of 14 residues. V was cut by 5 bases and J by 0 bases, with 8 bases left in between. About this clone itself: Antigen specificity is unknown.

Study outcomes and limitations: No one has yet defined what causes the repertoire differences, which may be disease activity or prior therapy. Baseline diversity was lower in partial responders and progressors than complete responders.

V and J are TRBV25-1 and TRBJ1-3, with D tentatively TRBD1 (5 bases). The sequenced sample was peripheral blood mononuclear cells (PBMCs), obtained before the second cycle of nivolumab. The clonotype was recovered from a human donor with classical Hodgkin lymphoma. CDR3: CASSQQGSGNTIYF. In DNA form, the CDR3 reads TGTGCCAGCAGTCAGCAGGGCTCTGGAAACACCATATATTTT.